These T cell receptor beta chains were read from a single sample in a study of shared clonotypes between healthy human individuals. Profiling relied on immunoSEQ multiplex PCR, and the TCRdb table lists in-frame clones only, not all of them. The data hold about 2.5 million clones, with about 90% observed a single time. Specimen: naive CD4+ T cells from PBMCs. These receptors originate from a man younger than 35 in good health. Some clones in this sample may be carry-over from other donors' samples. The CDR3 runs from the conserved cysteine through the conserved F or W. The order of the fields is J gene, clone size, V gene, D gene, CDR3 protein, CDR3 DNA. D genes are given only for firm matches. Expanded clones are given a class, and other clones once, few, many or no size at all.

>TRBJ2-3|once|TRBV6-1|.
CASSAGLGTDTQYF
TGTGCCAGCAGTGCGGGACTCGGCACAGATACGCAGTATTTT
>TRBJ2-5|.|TRBV11-2|TRBD2
CASSLGGGGRETQYF
TGTGCCAGCAGCTTAGGGGGGGGAGGGCGAGAGACCCAGTACTTC
>TRBJ1-1|.|TRBV7-3|.
CASSLQGRDTEAFF
TGTGCCAGCAGCTTACAGGGCCGGGACACTGAAGCTTTCTTT
>TRBJ2-7|.|TRBV5-6|TRBD2
CASSLPTSGSIREQYF
TGTGCCAGCAGCTTACCAACTAGCGGGAGTATTCGCGAGCAGTACTTC
>TRBJ2-3|.|TRBV14|.
CASSHYTRGLSKTWADTQYF
TGTGCCAGCAGTCACTATACCCGGGGCCTAAGCAAAACCTGGGCGGATACGCAGTATTTT
>TRBJ2-1|once|TRBV2|.
CASSEIDEQFF
TGTGCCAGCAGTGAGATAGATGAGCAGTTCTTC
>TRBJ1-3|.|TRBV28|.
CASSPPQGLGNTIYF
TGTGCCAGCAGCCCCCCCCAGGGTCTTGGAAACACCATATATTTT
>TRBJ2-3|once|TRBV4-2|TRBD2
CASSQVLAGGDTQYF
TGTGCCAGCAGCCAAGTTCTAGCGGGAGGAGATACGCAGTATTTT
>TRBJ2-7|.|TRBV7-3|.
CASSWTWGDEQYF
TGTGCCAGCAGCTGGACTTGGGGCGACGAGCAGTACTTC
>TRBJ2-1|.|TRBV18|TRBD2
CASSPRLAGDNEQFF
TGTGCCAGCTCACCACGTCTAGCGGGAGACAATGAGCAGTTCTTC
>TRBJ2-5|.|TRBV21-1|.
CASSKETQYF
TGTGCCAGCAGCAAAGAGACCCAGTACTTC
>TRBJ2-7|.|TRBV7-2|.
CASSLVRVEQYF
TGTGCCAGCAGCTTAGTTCGCGTTGAGCAGTACTTC
>TRBJ2-1|.|TRBV5-1|.
CASSLGARDEQFF
TGCGCCAGCAGCTTGGGCGCCCGGGATGAGCAGTTCTTC
>TRBJ2-7|once|TRBV5-1|TRBD2
CASQTSPLAGRASYEQYF
TGCGCCAGCCAAACCTCCCCGTTAGCGGGAAGAGCCTCCTACGAGCAGTACTTC
>TRBJ2-7|.|TRBV5-1|.
CASSVDSYEQYF
TGCGCCAGCAGCGTAGACAGCTACGAGCAGTACTTC
>TRBJ1-1|.|TRBV14|TRBD1
CASSSTHRGTTEAFF
TGTGCCAGCAGCTCTACACACAGGGGGACGACTGAAGCTTTCTTT
>TRBJ2-5|.|TRBV27|TRBD2
CASSPHGLAGRYQETQYF
TGTGCCAGCAGTCCACACGGACTAGCGGGACGATATCAAGAGACCCAGTACTTC
>TRBJ1-1|once|TRBV28|.
CASSLRGGVRVTEAFF
TGTGCCAGCAGTTTAAGAGGTGGGGTAAGGGTTACTGAAGCTTTCTTT
>TRBJ1-2|once|TRBV28|.
CASSSQGRGYTF
TGTGCCAGCAGTTCCCAGGGACGTGGCTACACCTTC
>TRBJ2-3|.|TRBV5-1|.
CASSLGGADTQYF
TGCGCCAGCAGCTTAGGAGGGGCAGATACGCAGTATTTT
>TRBJ2-3|.|TRBV28|TRBD2
CASSLAGDPDTQYF
TGTGCCAGCAGTCTAGCGGGAGACCCAGATACGCAGTATTTT
>TRBJ2-3|.|TRBV28|TRBD1
CASSGTGTGSTDTQYF
TGTGCCAGCAGTGGAACCGGGACAGGGTCCACAGATACGCAGTATTTT
>TRBJ1-2|.|TRBV18|TRBD1
CASSPDRGYGYTF
TGTGCCAGCTCTCCGGACAGGGGTTATGGCTACACCTTC
>TRBJ2-1|.|TRBV5-4|TRBD2
CASSLRTSAYNEQFF
TGTGCCAGCAGCTTAAGGACTAGCGCTTACAATGAGCAGTTCTTC
>TRBJ1-2|.|TRBV2|TRBD1
CASKTGPYGYTF
TGTGCCAGCAAGACAGGGCCCTATGGCTACACCTTC
>TRBJ2-7|.|TRBV27|TRBD2
CASIPRTSGLDEQYF
TGTGCCAGCATCCCCAGGACTAGCGGTCTCGACGAGCAGTACTTC
>TRBJ2-5|.|TRBV10-1|.
CARDPHVSRGRKQFQETQYF
TGCGCCAGAGACCCCCATGTGTCCCGGGGGAGGAAACAGTTCCAAGAGACCCAGTACTTC
>TRBJ2-7|.|TRBV5-1|.
CASRSTPGDEQYF
TGCGCCAGCAGGTCCACACCCGGCGACGAGCAGTACTTC
>TRBJ1-5|.|TRBV5-1|.
CASSPTTGFFQPQHF
TGCGCCAGCAGCCCGACCACAGGGTTTTTTCAGCCCCAGCATTTT
>TRBJ1-4|.|TRBV27|TRBD1
CASRRQGINEKLFF
TGTGCCAGCCGGAGACAGGGGATAAATGAAAAACTGTTTTTT
>TRBJ2-7|once|TRBV2|.
CASGTPYAEQYF
TGTGCCAGCGGGACACCTTACGCGGAGCAGTACTTC
>TRBJ2-3|.|TRBV19|TRBD2
CASSIGIAGAYTDTQYF
TGTGCCAGTAGTATTGGGATAGCGGGAGCATATACAGATACGCAGTATTTT
>TRBJ2-1|.|TRBV27|.
CASSPYYSYNEQFF
TGTGCCAGCAGTCCGTACTACTCCTACAATGAGCAGTTCTTC
>TRBJ1-3|.|TRBV5-1|.
CASSVGSSGNTIYF
TGCGCCAGCAGCGTAGGGAGCTCTGGAAACACCATATATTTT
>TRBJ2-7|.|TRBV15|.
CATSAGGALIYEQYF
TGTGCCACCAGCGCTGGGGGGGCCCTAATCTACGAGCAGTACTTC
>TRBJ2-3|.|TRBV6-5|.
CASSYAGSGTDTQYF
TGTGCCAGCAGTTACGCCGGGAGTGGGACAGATACGCAGTATTTT
>TRBJ1-5|.|TRBV18|.
CASSLRWDGGGINNQPQHF
TGTGCCAGCTCACTCCGCTGGGACGGCGGGGGTATTAACAATCAGCCCCAGCATTTT
>TRBJ2-7|.|TRBV5-1|.
CASSLGQGGEQYF
TGCGCCAGCAGCTTGGGTCAGGGTGGCGAGCAGTACTTC
>TRBJ1-1|.|TRBV5-1|.
CASSSQDGTNTEAFF
TGCGCCAGCAGCTCACAAGACGGAACGAACACTGAAGCTTTCTTT
>TRBJ2-7|.|TRBV28|.
CASSPPGVVSEQYF
TGTGCCAGCAGTCCCCCGGGGGTTGTTTCCGAGCAGTACTTC
>TRBJ2-2|.|TRBV5-8|.
CASTSGTRLNTGELFF
TGTGCCAGCACATCCGGGACACGGCTGAACACCGGGGAGCTGTTTTTT
>TRBJ2-1|.|TRBV30|.
CAWSVRSGEQFF
TGTGCCTGGAGTGTACGGAGCGGTGAGCAGTTCTTC
>TRBJ2-1|.|TRBV6-1|.
CASTVGVTEQFF
TGTGCCAGTACCGTCGGGGTCACTGAGCAGTTCTTC
>TRBJ2-6|.|TRBV5-4|.
CASSLRQAEANVLTF
TGTGCCAGCAGCTTGAGGCAGGCTGAAGCCAACGTCCTGACTTTC
>TRBJ2-1|once|TRBV5-1|TRBD2
CASSFLFSGGRANNEQFF
TGCGCCAGCAGCTTCCTATTCAGCGGAGGGAGGGCAAACAATGAGCAGTTCTTC
>TRBJ2-4|.|TRBV7-9|.
CASNPIGPRVPPYF
TGTGCCAGCAACCCCATCGGACCGAGGGTACCCCCGTACTTC